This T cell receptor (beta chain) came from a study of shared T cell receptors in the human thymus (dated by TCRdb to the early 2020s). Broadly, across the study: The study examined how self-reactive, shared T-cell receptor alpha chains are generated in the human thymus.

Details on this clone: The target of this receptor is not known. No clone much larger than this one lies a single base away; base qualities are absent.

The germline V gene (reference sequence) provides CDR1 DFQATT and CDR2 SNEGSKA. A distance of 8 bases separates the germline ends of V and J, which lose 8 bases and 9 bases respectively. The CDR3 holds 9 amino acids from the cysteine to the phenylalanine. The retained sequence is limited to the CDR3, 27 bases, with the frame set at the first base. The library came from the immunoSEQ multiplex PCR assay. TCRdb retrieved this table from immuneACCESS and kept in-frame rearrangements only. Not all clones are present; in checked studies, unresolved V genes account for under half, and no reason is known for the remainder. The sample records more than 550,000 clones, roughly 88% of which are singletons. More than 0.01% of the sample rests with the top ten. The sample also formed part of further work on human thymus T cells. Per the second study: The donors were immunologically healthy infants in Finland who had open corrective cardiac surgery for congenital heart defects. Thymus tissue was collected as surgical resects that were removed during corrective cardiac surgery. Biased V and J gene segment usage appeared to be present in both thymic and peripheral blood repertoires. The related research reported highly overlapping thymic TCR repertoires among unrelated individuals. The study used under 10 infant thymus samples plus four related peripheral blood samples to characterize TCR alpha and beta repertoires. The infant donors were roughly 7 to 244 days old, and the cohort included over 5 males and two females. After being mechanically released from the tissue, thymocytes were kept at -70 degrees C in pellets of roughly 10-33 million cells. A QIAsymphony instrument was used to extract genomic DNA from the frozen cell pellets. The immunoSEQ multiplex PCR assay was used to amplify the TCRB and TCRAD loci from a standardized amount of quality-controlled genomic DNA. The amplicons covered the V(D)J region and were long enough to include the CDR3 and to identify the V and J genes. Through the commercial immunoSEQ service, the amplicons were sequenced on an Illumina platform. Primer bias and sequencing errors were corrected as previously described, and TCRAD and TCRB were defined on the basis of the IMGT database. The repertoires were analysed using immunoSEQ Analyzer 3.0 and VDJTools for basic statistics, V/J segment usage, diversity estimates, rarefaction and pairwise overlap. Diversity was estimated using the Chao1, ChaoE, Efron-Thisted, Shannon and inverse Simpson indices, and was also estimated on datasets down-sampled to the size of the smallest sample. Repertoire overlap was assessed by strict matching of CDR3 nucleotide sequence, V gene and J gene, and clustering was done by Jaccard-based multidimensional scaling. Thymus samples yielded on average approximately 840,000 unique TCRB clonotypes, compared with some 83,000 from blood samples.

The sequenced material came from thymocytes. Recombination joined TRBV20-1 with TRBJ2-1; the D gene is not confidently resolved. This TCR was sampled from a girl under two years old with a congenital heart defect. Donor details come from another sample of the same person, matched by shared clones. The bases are TGCAGTCCCCTCCTTGAGCAGTTCTTC. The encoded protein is CSPLLEQFF.